This T cell receptor beta chain was identified in a study of blood T cell repertoires in COVID-19 (dated by TCRdb to about 2020). For the study in its entirety: Collaborator samples came from the United States, Italy and Spain and covered acute and convalescent phases of COVID-19. The material from the prospective study consisted of cDNA or gDNA derived from T cells, B-cell-depleted T cells, or PBMCs. Deeply sampled blood TCRbeta repertoires from subjects exposed to, actively infected with, or recovered from COVID-19 were included in the dataset. The repertoires were released in a freely available public database intended as a resource for research on the immune response to SARS-CoV-2. Samples were obtained from the ongoing ImmuneRACE study (first 160 participants) and from about 1,300 subjects provided by 6 global collaborators. Nearly every sample came with metadata listing a de-identified subject ID, COVID-19 status, age in years and sex. Where HLA class I and class II types were available, the types were taken from metadata supplied by the sample provider, not from assay-based typing.

General conclusions and limits of the study: The quantity of clinical and demographic metadata differed by source and by participant and was supplied without curation.

From the cysteine up to the phenylalanine, the CDR3 has a length of 13 residues. Only the CDR3 part of the read is kept: 39 bases, read in frame from the first base. V sheds 6 bases and J sheds 3 bases, leaving 11 bases between their ends. Sequences MGHDK (CDR1) and SYGVNS (CDR2) are obtained from the germline V gene. The collaborating institutions used their own protocols to collect whole blood in K2EDTA tubes. For TCRbeta analysis, collaborator samples were shipped as frozen whole blood, as isolated PBMCs, or as DNA extracted from either sample type. This clone was seen just once. Its recognized antigen is unknown. It has no much larger one-base neighbor in the sample; base qualities were not kept. The immunoSEQ Assay, a bias-controlled multiplex PCR, was used to amplify TCRbeta CDR3 regions from genomic DNA. Turning to the authors' computational methods: The number of nucleated cells in each sample was estimated by amplification of reference gene primers within the assay. Sequence reads were collapsed and filtered to measure the absolute abundance of every unique TCRbeta CDR3 rearrangement. For each sample, productive Simpson clonality was calculated as the square root of Simpson's diversity index over productive rearrangements. In its TCRdb copy, this immuneACCESS table keeps in-frame sequences only and misses some clones. Where compared with another copy, unresolved V genes explain less than half of these, and the others have no known cause. V and J calls plus clone size are reproduced from that table; the DNA served to infer D and trimming. This sample lists 250,000 to 300,000 clones; 85% to 90% were detected once. The top ten clonotypes cover approximately 4% of the sample.

Here the chain combines TRBV25-1 and TRBJ1-1; the D gene is possibly TRBD1, with 6 bases matching. The sequenced material came from peripheral blood. The sequence derives from a man aged 18 to 35 with active or convalescent COVID-19. The DNA reads TGTGCCAGCAGATTGGGACAATACACTGAAGCTTTCTTT. Translation gives CASRLGQYTEAFF.